A selection of T cell receptor beta chains follows, all from one sample in a study of blood T cell repertoires in COVID-19. Some clones are missing from TCRdb's copy, which holds only in-frame ones; the method was immunoSEQ multiplex PCR. The table lists 150,000 to 200,000 clones, approximately 90% of them singletons. Sequenced material: PBMCs or T cells enriched from blood (not recorded which). These TCRs come from a woman aged 45-65 years who had recovered from COVID-19. CDR3s include the opening cysteine and the closing phenylalanine or tryptophan. Clone size is shown for a subset of rows, as once, few, many or a class of expanded clone.

j_call	clone_size	v_call	cdr3_aa
TRBJ1-1	NA	TRBV11-3	CASSLATGGYTEAFF
TRBJ1-2	NA	TRBV5-6	CASRLRGSNYGYTF
TRBJ2-7	NA	TRBV18	CASSPRDSQYEQYF
TRBJ2-5	once	TRBV19	CASSIASGDGETQYF
TRBJ1-2	NA	TRBV7-2	CATSLGGQGGYTF
TRBJ1-4	NA	TRBV6-5	CASKPHRGGSGKLFF
TRBJ1-5	NA	TRBV15	CATSRGRPGQGNQPQHF
TRBJ2-2	NA	TRBV6-5	CASGRAGELFF
TRBJ1-6	NA	TRBV9	CASQRGETSYNSPLHF
TRBJ1-6	NA	TRBV6-1	CASSDTGQYNSPLHF
TRBJ2-7	NA	TRBV7-9	CASSPPQVIPPEQYF
TRBJ2-4	NA	TRBV3-1/TRBV3-2	CASSPSGGKNIQYF
TRBJ2-2	NA	TRBV11-3	CASSLATNTGELFF
TRBJ1-1	NA	TRBV24-1	CATSVEGGEAFF
TRBJ1-2	NA	TRBV5-5	CASSLRPDLRGGGYTF
TRBJ2-3	NA	TRBV9	CASSPQTIAGGVQYF
TRBJ1-2	NA	TRBV7-2	CASSLRGQDVGGYTF
TRBJ2-3	NA	TRBV30	CAWVDRAASTDTQYF
TRBJ2-7	once	TRBV5-1	CASSLNPGTGSYEQYF
TRBJ1-2	NA	TRBV12-3/TRBV12-4	CASSIGTDYGYTF
TRBJ2-1	NA	TRBV2	CAGRGESSYNEQFF
TRBJ1-1	NA	TRBV4-1	CASSQRGTDTEAFF
TRBJ2-3	NA	TRBV4-3	CASSQGWWPGQGSTDTQYF
TRBJ2-1	NA	TRBV15	CATSGLAGGPYNEQFF
TRBJ2-3	NA	TRBV9	CASSVAGLNTDTQYF
TRBJ1-1	few	TRBV28	CASSLPGYTEAFF
TRBJ1-2	NA	TRBV12-2	CASRGIGGPNYGYTF
TRBJ2-1	NA	TRBV6-5	CASSRLAPYNEQFF
TRBJ2-2	NA	TRBV5-1	CASGKGLAGGTGELFF
TRBJ1-1	NA	TRBV7-3	CASSLSPRGDGEAFF
TRBJ1-1	few	TRBV5-8	CASSSDRGDEAFF
TRBJ2-3	once	TRBV7-2	CASSLVGGQTITDTQYF
TRBJ1-1	NA	TRBV6-5	CASSQQGLNTEAFF
TRBJ1-5	NA	TRBV15	CATGAARLNQPQHF
TRBJ2-7	NA	TRBV30	CAWSSIYEQYF
TRBJ1-1	NA	TRBV7-3	CASSPGQGNTEAFF
TRBJ1-2	NA	TRBV4-3	CASSRLGTGRYTF
TRBJ1-1	NA	TRBV18	CASSPLTGMNTEAFF